This T cell receptor beta chain was identified in a study of cytomegalovirus exposure and HLA in healthy donors. Study-level results: In a later analysis, a missense DCLRE1C variant was linked to TCR beta V- and J-gene trimming. Specific recognition of CMV antigens was confirmed in vitro for a few chains (all CMV-associated).

The PCR ran on 60 Vbeta and 13 Jbeta primers. Repertoires were generated with immunoSEQ multiplex PCR, while TCRdb's copy carries only in-frame clones and drops some. In the table there are roughly 190,000 clones, about four fifths of which are singletons. These donors counted as nominally healthy when sampled, but unrecorded immune exposures were likely. The germline gives CDR1 SGHTA, CDR2 FQGNSA. Between the trimmed V and J ends, which lost 3 bases and 2 bases, there was a span of 9 bases. This CDR3 is built from 14 residues. With regard to this clone: Its target is not known.

The sequencing input was PBMCs. This chain links TRBV7-2 with TRBJ2-3; D ambiguous. This clonotype originated in a female donor in good health and CMV-seronegative. Here the CDR3 DNA reads TGTGCCAGCAGCTTTCGACTCGCCACAGATACGCAGTATTTT. Its translation is CASSFRLATDTQYF. Together with reference TRBV7-2 and TRBJ2-3, the CDR3 gives the full variable domain: GAGVSQSPSNKVTEKGKDVELRCDPISGHTALYWYRQSLGQGLEFLIYFQGNSAPDKSGLPSDRFSAERTGGSVSTLTIQRTQQEDSAVYLCASSFRLATDTQYFGPGTRLTVL.